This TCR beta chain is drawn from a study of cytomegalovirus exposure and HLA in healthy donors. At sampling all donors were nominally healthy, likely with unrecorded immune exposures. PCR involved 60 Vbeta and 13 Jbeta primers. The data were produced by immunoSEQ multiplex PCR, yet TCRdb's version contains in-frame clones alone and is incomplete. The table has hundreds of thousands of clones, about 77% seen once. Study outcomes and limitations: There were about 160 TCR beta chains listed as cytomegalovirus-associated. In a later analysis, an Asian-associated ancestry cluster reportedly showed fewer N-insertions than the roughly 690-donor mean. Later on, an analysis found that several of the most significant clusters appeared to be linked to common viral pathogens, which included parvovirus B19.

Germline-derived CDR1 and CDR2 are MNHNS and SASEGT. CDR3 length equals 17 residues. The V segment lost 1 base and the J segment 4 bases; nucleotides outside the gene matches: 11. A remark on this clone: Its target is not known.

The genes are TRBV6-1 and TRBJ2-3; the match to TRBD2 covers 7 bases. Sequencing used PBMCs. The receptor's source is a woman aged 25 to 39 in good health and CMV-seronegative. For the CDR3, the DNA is TGTGCCAGCAGTGAAGAGGAGGTGGGAGGGCCGGCAGATACGCAGTATTTT. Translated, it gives CASSEEEVGGPADTQYF.